One sample yielded the 25 T cell receptor beta chains listed below, sequenced in a study of blood T cell repertoires in COVID-19. TCRdb keeps only in-frame clones here, not all; method: immunoSEQ multiplex PCR. Counted here are 83,000 or so clones, more than 75% occurring once; the ten biggest clones make up 21%. The sequenced material came from peripheral blood. The source of these receptors is a human donor in a cohort sampled during active COVID-19.

The CDR3 reads CASGSGVEETQYF. CDR3 sequence (DNA): TGTGCTAGTGGTTCCGGAGTTGAAGAGACCCAGTACTTC. This chain uses TRBV12-5 with TRBJ2-5, with unresolved D. Trimming stripped 4 bases from V and 3 bases from J, with 9 bases between. Germline V gene lookup returns CDR1 LGHNT and CDR2 FRNRAP. The length of the CDR3 is 13 residues.

The chain links TRBV19 to TRBJ2-7; 7 bases line up with TRBD1. Germline loops: CDR1 LNHDA, CDR2 SQIVND (reference sequence). Unmatched junction bases numbered 6, after V lost 1 base and J lost 3 bases. The CDR3 has 15 amino acids. CDR3 in DNA: TGTGCCAGTAGTATAGTGTCCGGACAGGTCTACGAGCAGTACTTC. Protein sequence: CASSIVSGQVYEQYF.

The genes are TRBV4-2 and TRBJ1-2; tentative D call: TRBD1 (6 bases). V lost 0 bases and J 8 bases, leaving 10 bases between the germline ends. The CDR3 covers 13 residues. CDR1 is LGHNA, CDR2 YNFKEQ, per germline. The CDR3 reads CASSQDRGWGYTF. The CDR3, as DNA: TGTGCCAGCAGCCAAGACAGGGGTTGGGGCTACACCTTC.

The chain is built from TRBV7-2 and TRBJ2-7; 11 nucleotides align to TRBD2. Germline trimming cut 4 bases from V and 3 bases from J; bases unmatched to any gene: 5. CDR3 size: 15 residues. The germline V gene has CDR1 SGHTA and CDR2 FQGNSA. This CDR3 is CASSSGTSGVYEQYF. In DNA, the CDR3 is TGTGCCAGCAGCTCCGGGACTAGCGGTGTCTACGAGCAGTACTTC.

The rearrangement joins TRBV25-1 to TRBJ1-1; 7 bases line up with TRBD1. Per the germline V gene, CDR1 is MGHDK and CDR2 is SYGVNS. V was clipped by 4 bases and J by 0 bases; unmatched bases: 5. This CDR3 is 15 amino acids long. The CDR3 region is CASSGLQGMNTEAFF. CDR3 coding DNA: TGTGCCAGCAGTGGCCTACAGGGGATGAACACTGAAGCTTTCTTT.

V is TRBV7-9 and J is TRBJ1-5; D possibly corresponds to TRBD1 (6 bases). The V end was cut by 4 bases, the J end by 3 bases, with 10 bases between. Per germline, CDR1 SEHNR and CDR2 FQNEAQ (reference sequence). The CDR3 runs 14 residues. DNA for the CDR3: TGTGCCAGCAGCTCTAACAGGGCCAATCAGCCCCAGCATTTT. It codes for CASSSNRANQPQHF.

The V call is TRBV18, the J call TRBJ1-5, with D possibly matching TRBD1 (5 bases). CDR3 length equals 15 residues. Trimming cost V 8 bases and J 5 bases, with 19 bases left between them. CDR1 is KGHSH and CDR2 is LQKENI in the germline V gene. The CDR3 protein is CASTLMRQTDQPQHF. The CDR3 DNA sequence: TGTGCCAGCACCTTAATGCGACAGACTGATCAGCCCCAGCATTTT.

The CDR3 is CASSQDRGEAFF. CDR3 DNA: TGTGCCAGCAGCCAGGACAGGGGTGAAGCTTTCTTT. V gene TRBV11-1 combines with J gene TRBJ1-1; 9 nucleotides match TRBD1. Germline V gene lookup returns CDR1 SGHAT and CDR2 FQDESV (reference sequence). This CDR3 spans 12 amino acids. Unmatched junction bases numbered 2, after V lost 5 bases and J lost 7 bases.

The gene calls are TRBV9 and TRBJ2-2; 9 bases map to TRBD1. V gave up 3 bases and J gave up 2 bases; unmatched junction bases: 2. Germline CDR1 and CDR2: SGDLS and YYNGEE. This CDR3 comprises 15 residues. The CDR3 reads CASSGQGVNTGELFF. CDR3 sequence (DNA): TGTGCCAGCAGCGGACAGGGGGTTAACACCGGGGAGCTGTTTTTT.

The rearrangement links TRBV11-2 to TRBJ1-3; possible D gene TRBD1, 5 bases. Deletions cut 5 bases from V and 4 bases from J, with 18 bases between. The CDR3 spans 16 residues. Looked up from germline, CDR1 is SGHAT and CDR2 is FQNNGV. The DNA for the CDR3 is TGTGCCAGCAGCCCCCAAGCGGGGGTTTGGGGAAACACCATATATTTT. Its protein product is CASSPQAGVWGNTIYF.

The V call is TRBV28, the J call TRBJ1-2; D is perhaps TRBD1 (5 bases). Germline V gene data show CDR1 as MDHEN and CDR2 as SYDVKM. The CDR3 extends over 12 amino acids. Trimming removed 6 bases at V and 4 bases at J, with 9 bases between. The CDR3 DNA sequence: TGTGCCAGCAGATCAGGGTCCTATGGCTACACCTTC. Residues: CASRSGSYGYTF.

This rearrangement joins TRBV7-2 to TRBJ2-7; 7 nucleotides line up with TRBD2. V gave up 5 bases and J gave up 7 bases; unmatched junction bases: 11. This CDR3 has 14 residues. Germline CDR1 SGHTA, CDR2 FQGNSA. The CDR3 here is CASSASWTSDEQYF. CDR3 in DNA: TGTGCCAGCAGCGCCTCCTGGACTAGTGATGAGCAGTACTTC.

The V gene is TRBV11-2, the J gene TRBJ1-6; a weak D match, TRBD1 (6 bases). V lost 5 bases, J lost 6 bases, and 11 bases lay in between. Germline values: CDR1 SGHAT, CDR2 FQNNGV. The CDR3 loop spans 14 amino acids. The CDR3 is CASSTGYRNSPLHF. Here the CDR3 DNA reads TGTGCCAGCAGCACAGGGTATCGTAATTCACCCCTCCACTTT.

This rearrangement joins TRBV7-2 to TRBJ1-2; TRBD1 might be the D (5 bases). Germline CDR1 and CDR2: SGHTA and FQGNSA. The CDR3 extends over 13 amino acids. V lost 5 bases to trimming and J lost 3 bases, with 10 bases between them. The CDR3 DNA sequence: TGTGCCAGCAGCATGGACACCGACTATGGCTACACCTTC. Translating it yields CASSMDTDYGYTF. Using reference TRBV7-2 and TRBJ1-2 for the parts outside the CDR3, the full variable domain is GAGVSQSPSNKVTEKGKDVELRCDPISGHTALYWYRQSLGQGLEFLIYFQGNSAPDKSGLPSDRFSAERTGGSVSTLTIQRTQQEDSAVYLCASSMDTDYGYTFGSGTRLTVV.

The chain recombines TRBV11-2 with TRBJ2-3; no firm D call. Looked up from germline, CDR1 is SGHAT and CDR2 is FQNNGV. CDR3 length: 11 amino acids. Trimming shortened V by 2 bases and J by 7 bases, and 4 bases separated the two germline ends. The CDR3 DNA follows: TGTGCCAGCAGCTTATCAAATACGCAGTATTTT. Its protein is CASSLSNTQYF.

The rearrangement links TRBV5-6 to TRBJ1-4; D is unresolved. This CDR3 spans 13 amino acids. The germline CDR1 and CDR2 sequences are SGHDT and YYEEEE. V dropped 4 bases and J dropped 5 bases, with 9 bases sitting between them. The CDR3 spells CASSKRANEKLFF. CDR3 DNA: TGTGCCAGCAGCAAAAGAGCAAATGAAAAACTGTTTTTT.

The rearrangement uses TRBV28 and TRBJ1-1; perhaps TRBD1 as D (6 bases). The CDR3 is made up of 13 amino acids. V lost 6 bases to trimming and J lost 8 bases, with 16 bases between them. CDR1 is MDHEN and CDR2 is SYDVKM in the germline V gene. The CDR3 sequence: CASRGHRGAEAFF. The CDR3 region has the DNA TGTGCCAGCAGGGGACATCGGGGGGCCGAAGCTTTCTTT.

The J gene is TRBJ2-7, the V gene TRBV19, with 10 bases that match TRBD1. This CDR3 has 14 amino acids. The V segment lost 8 bases and the J segment 1 base; nucleotides outside the gene matches: 5. Germline CDR1 LNHDA, CDR2 SQIVND (reference sequence). CDR3 bases: TGTGCCAGTGCCGGGGACAGGGGATCCTACGAGCAGTACTTC. It specifies CASAGDRGSYEQYF.

The genes are TRBV11-2 and TRBJ2-7; 7 bases are shared with TRBD1. The CDR3 sequence is 13 residues long. Germline V gene lookup returns CDR1 SGHAT and CDR2 FQNNGV. V lost 6 bases and J lost 3; bases outside the gene matches: 5. The CDR3 reads CASRPTGFYEQYF. For the CDR3, the DNA is TGTGCCAGCAGGCCGACAGGGTTCTACGAGCAGTACTTC.

The chain carries TRBV19 and TRBJ1-1, with D possibly being TRBD1 (5 bases). Germline CDR1 and CDR2: LNHDA and SQIVND (reference sequence). The CDR3 runs 18 residues. Trimming cost V 3 bases and J 7 bases, with 27 bases left between them. CDR3 DNA: TGTGCCAGTAGTATTGATGGGGCAGGCAAAAAGGGGTACCTTGAAGCTTTCTTT. This gives the protein CASSIDGAGKKGYLEAFF.

This chain uses TRBV19 with TRBJ1-5; TRBD1 is a possible D gene (6 bases). V was pared by 1 base and J by 6 bases, with 10 bases between. CDR1 and CDR2 from the germline V gene are LNHDA and SQIVND (reference sequence). The CDR3 is 14 residues long. The CDR3 is CASSIGRGGQPQHF. CDR3 DNA sequence: TGTGCCAGTAGTATAGGCAGGGGCGGTCAGCCCCAGCATTTT.

V is TRBV11-2 and J is TRBJ2-7, with D possibly matching TRBD1 (6 bases). V was cut by 0 bases and J by 4 bases, with 13 bases left in between. The CDR3 loop spans 15 amino acids. Germline values: CDR1 SGHAT, CDR2 FQNNGV. The DNA of the CDR3 is TGTGCCAGCAGCTTAGAATATCCAGGACAGTACGAGCAGTACTTC. Amino acid sequence: CASSLEYPGQYEQYF.

The CDR3 loop reads CASSSWTGKDTQYF. CDR3 in DNA: TGTGCCAGCAGCTCCTGGACAGGAAAAGATACGCAGTATTTT. The chain has TRBV7-2 and TRBJ2-3, with TRBD1 matching 7 bases. The CDR3 totals 14 residues. After removal of 4 bases from V and 5 bases from J, the junction contained 6 bases not matched to a gene. Germline CDR1 reads SGHTA; CDR2 reads FQGNSA. The full variable domain, completed using reference TRBV7-2 and TRBJ2-3, is GAGVSQSPSNKVTEKGKDVELRCDPISGHTALYWYRQSLGQGLEFLIYFQGNSAPDKSGLPSDRFSAERTGGSVSTLTIQRTQQEDSAVYLCASSSWTGKDTQYFGPGTRLTVL.

The chain carries TRBV5-4 and TRBJ2-1; D perhaps matches TRBD2 (5 bases). Germline lookup yields CDR1 SGHNT and CDR2 YYREEE (reference sequence). The CDR3 extends over 13 amino acids. The ends were cut back, 5 bases at V and 9 bases at J, with 15 bases in the middle. The CDR3 DNA follows: TGTGCCAGCAGTACTAGAAGTTGGGGTGAGCAGTTCTTC. Residues: CASSTRSWGEQFF.

This clone was counted only a few times. The chain has TRBV6-1 and TRBJ2-3; 7 positions agree with TRBD2. Germline V gene lookup returns CDR1 MNHNS and CDR2 SASEGT. Trimming removed 4 bases from V and 2 bases from J; junction bases left unmatched: 6. The CDR3 has 15 residues. The DNA for the CDR3 is TGTGCCAGCAGTGGAGCGGGGAGTGTCACAGATACGCAGTATTTT. Encoded protein: CASSGAGSVTDTQYF.